One T cell receptor (beta chain) is described in this entry. Just one base apart from a much larger clone, this may be a read error. This sample stems from a study of T cells after yellow fever vaccination. The authors made TCR cDNA by 5'RACE template switching, adding a universal primer site and UMIs. Each CDR3 protein is one row after TCRdb ran MiXCR on the 5' RACE reads. The table records 350,000 to 550,000 distinct CDR3 sequences, roughly a sixth of them present only once. The germline V gene encodes CDR1 LGHNA and CDR2 YNFKEQ. The CDR3 spans 12 residues. The chain uses TRBV4-2 and TRBJ2-7; D is perhaps TRBD2 (5 bases). The specimen was PBMCs, collected before the yellow fever booster vaccination. The TCR originated in a man aged 18 to 30 who received the YFV17D yellow fever vaccine. For the CDR3, the DNA is TGTGCCAGCTGCCAAGAACGGGGCGAGCAGTACTTC. Translation gives CASCQERGEQYF.